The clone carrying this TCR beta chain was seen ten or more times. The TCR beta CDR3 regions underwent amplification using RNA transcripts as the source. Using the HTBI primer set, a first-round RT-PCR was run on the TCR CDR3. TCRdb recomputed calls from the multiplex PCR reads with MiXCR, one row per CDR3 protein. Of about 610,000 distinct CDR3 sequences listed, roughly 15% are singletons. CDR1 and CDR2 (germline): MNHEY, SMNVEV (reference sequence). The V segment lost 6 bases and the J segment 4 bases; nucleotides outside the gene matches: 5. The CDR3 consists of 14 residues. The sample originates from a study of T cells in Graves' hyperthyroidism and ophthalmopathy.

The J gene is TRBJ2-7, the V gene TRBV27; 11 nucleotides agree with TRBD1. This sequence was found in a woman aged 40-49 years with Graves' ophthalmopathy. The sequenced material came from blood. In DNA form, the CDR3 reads TGTGCCAGCAGCCCGGACAGGGGGCTATACGAGCAGTACTTC. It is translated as CASSPDRGLYEQYF.